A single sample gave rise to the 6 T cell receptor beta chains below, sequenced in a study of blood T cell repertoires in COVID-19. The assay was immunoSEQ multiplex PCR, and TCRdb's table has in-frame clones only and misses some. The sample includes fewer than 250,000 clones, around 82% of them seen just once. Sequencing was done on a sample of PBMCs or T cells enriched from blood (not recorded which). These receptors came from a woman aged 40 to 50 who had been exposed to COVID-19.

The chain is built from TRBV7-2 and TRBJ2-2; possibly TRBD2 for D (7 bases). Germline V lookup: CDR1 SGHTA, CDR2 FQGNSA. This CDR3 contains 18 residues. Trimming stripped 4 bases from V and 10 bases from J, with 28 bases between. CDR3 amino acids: CASSSRPVGGELNVELFF. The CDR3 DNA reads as TGTGCCAGCAGCTCCCGCCCCGTAGGGGGGGAATTAAACGTGGAGCTGTTTTTT.

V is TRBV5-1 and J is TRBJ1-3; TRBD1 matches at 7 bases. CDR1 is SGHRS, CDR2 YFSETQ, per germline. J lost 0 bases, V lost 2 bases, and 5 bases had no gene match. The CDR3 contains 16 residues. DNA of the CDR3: TGCGCCAGCAGCTTTCGACAGGGTCGCTCTGGAAACACCATATATTTT. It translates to CASSFRQGRSGNTIYF.

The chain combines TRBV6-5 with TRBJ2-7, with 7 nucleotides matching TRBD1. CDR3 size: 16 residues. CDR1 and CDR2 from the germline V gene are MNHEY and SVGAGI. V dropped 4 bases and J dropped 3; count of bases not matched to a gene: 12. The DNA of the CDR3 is TGTGCCAGCAGTTTTTACCCCGACCGGGACAGCTACGAGCAGTACTTC. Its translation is CASSFYPDRDSYEQYF.

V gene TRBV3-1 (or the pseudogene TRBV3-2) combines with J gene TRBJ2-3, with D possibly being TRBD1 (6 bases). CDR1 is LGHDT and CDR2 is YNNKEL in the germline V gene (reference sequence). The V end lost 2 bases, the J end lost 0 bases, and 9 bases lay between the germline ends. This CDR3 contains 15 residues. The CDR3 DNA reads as TGTGCCAGCAGCCAATTGACAGGCAGCACAGATACGCAGTATTTT. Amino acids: CASSQLTGSTDTQYF.

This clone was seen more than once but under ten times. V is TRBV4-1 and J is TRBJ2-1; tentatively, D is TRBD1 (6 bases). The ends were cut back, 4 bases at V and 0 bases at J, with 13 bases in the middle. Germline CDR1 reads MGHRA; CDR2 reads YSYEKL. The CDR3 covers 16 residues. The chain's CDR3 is CASSRTDSVSYNEQFF. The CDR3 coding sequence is TGCGCCAGCAGCCGAACGGACAGCGTCTCCTACAATGAGCAGTTCTTC.

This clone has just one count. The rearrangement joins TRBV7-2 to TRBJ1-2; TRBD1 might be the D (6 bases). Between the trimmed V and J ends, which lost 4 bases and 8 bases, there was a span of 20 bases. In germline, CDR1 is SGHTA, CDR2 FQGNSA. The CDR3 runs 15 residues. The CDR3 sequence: CASSSHIGQPGGYTF. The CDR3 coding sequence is TGTGCCAGCAGCTCTCACATTGGACAGCCAGGGGGCTACACCTTC. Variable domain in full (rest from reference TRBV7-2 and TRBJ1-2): GAGVSQSPSNKVTEKGKDVELRCDPISGHTALYWYRQSLGQGLEFLIYFQGNSAPDKSGLPSDRFSAERTGGSVSTLTIQRTQQEDSAVYLCASSSHIGQPGGYTFGSGTRLTVV.